The 14 T cell receptor beta chains listed next were all sequenced from one sample in a study of a mutant IDH1 vaccine in newly diagnosed glioma. These receptors' targets are unknown. Clones were read by immunoSEQ multiplex PCR, and TCRdb kept only the in-frame ones, dropping some. In the table there are about 24,000 clones, approximately 79% of which are singletons. Time point reported: week 11, during vaccination. With topical imiquimod, each dose of the vaccine consisted of 300 ug of mutant IDH1 20-mer peptide. The sequencing here drew on PBMCs, taken from a glioma patient whose treatment included an IDH1 peptide vaccine. The receptors were gathered from a man aged 35 to 55 with glioma.

The genes are TRBV11-3 and TRBJ2-7; D gene uncertain. The ends were cut back, 5 bases at V and 4 bases at J, with 12 bases in the middle. CDR1 and CDR2 from the germline V gene are SGHNT and YENEEA. CDR3 length: 13 residues. The CDR3 sequence is CASSPPGGYEQYV. For the CDR3, the DNA is TGTGCCAGCAGCCCCCCGGGTGGGTACGAGCAGTACGTC.

There are a few counts of this clone. The chain employs TRBV2 and TRBJ2-2, with D unresolved. The V gene's germline CDR1 is SNHLY and CDR2 FYNNEI. Trimming removed 1 base from V and 7 bases from J, with 7 bases in between. The CDR3 length is 13 residues. CDR3 sequence: CASSEGQHGELFF. The DNA of the CDR3 is TGTGCCAGCAGTGAAGGGCAACACGGGGAGCTGTTTTTT.

The gene calls are TRBV6-5 and TRBJ2-3, with D maybe TRBD2 (6 bases). From germline, CDR1 is MNHEY and CDR2 SVGAGI. V was cut by 7 bases and J by 2 bases, with 13 bases left in between. The CDR3 has 14 amino acids. CDR3 in DNA: TGTGCCAGCAAGACGGGACTCTCCACAGATACGCAGTATTTT. Residues: CASKTGLSTDTQYF.

The rearrangement links TRBV11-2 to TRBJ1-1, with D unclear. The germline V gene encodes CDR1 SGHAT and CDR2 FQNNGV. Trimming left V 5 bases short and J 7 bases short, with 8 bases between. The length of the CDR3 is 11 residues. The CDR3 sequence: CASSLPGEAFF. DNA for the CDR3: TGTGCCAGCAGCCTTCCAGGTGAAGCTTTCTTT.

The chain joins TRBV30 to TRBJ2-1; perhaps TRBD1 as D (6 bases). Germline V gene sequence: CDR1 GTSNPN, CDR2 SVGIG (reference sequence). V was clipped by 2 bases and J by 7 bases, with 6 bases between them. There are 11 residues in the CDR3. Written as DNA, the CDR3 is TGTGCCTGGAGTACAGGGAATGAGCAGTTCTTC. Its translation: CAWSTGNEQFF.

The V and J genes are TRBV6-5 and TRBJ2-1; 10 bases align to TRBD1. The V gene's germline CDR1 is MNHEY and CDR2 SVGAGI. The CDR3 sequence is 16 residues long. The junction had 6 bases not matched to a gene; V was cut back by 0 bases and J by 7 bases. CDR3 nucleotide sequence: TGTGCCAGCAGTTACTCAGGGACAGGGGACAGGAATGAGCAGTTCTTC. Translating it yields CASSYSGTGDRNEQFF.

This clone was detected once. The V call is TRBV27, the J call TRBJ1-1, with 7 bases that match TRBD1. CDR1 and CDR2 from the germline V gene are MNHEY and SMNVEV (reference sequence). The CDR3 length is 15 residues. V gave up 5 bases and J gave up 6 bases; unmatched junction bases: 12. DNA of the CDR3: TGTGCCAGCAGTCTCGGGACAGCACGTTTCGCTGAAGCTTTCTTT. The encoded protein is CASSLGTARFAEAFF.

The chain is built from TRBV7-2 and TRBJ1-5, with 7 bases matching TRBD1. The trim removed 4 bases at V and 0 bases at J, leaving 12 bases unmatched. This CDR3 region has 18 residues. Looked up from germline, CDR1 is SGHTA and CDR2 is FQGNSA. The CDR3 protein is CASSYLPGQMYSNQPQHF. CDR3 nucleotides: TGTGCCAGCAGCTACCTCCCGGGACAGATGTATAGCAATCAGCCCCAGCATTTT.

The J gene is TRBJ2-7, the V gene TRBV19; 9 bases match TRBD2. V was pared by 5 bases and J by 6 bases, with 14 bases of the junction left unmatched. In germline, CDR1 is LNHDA, CDR2 SQIVND (reference sequence). The length of the CDR3 is 16 residues. The CDR3 protein is CASSASAGPAGGEQYF. CDR3 DNA: TGTGCCAGTAGTGCCTCGGCGGGACCAGCGGGAGGCGAGCAGTACTTC.

The chain links TRBV29-1 to TRBJ2-3, with 12 bases that match TRBD1. The junction had 6 bases not matched to a gene; V was cut back by 8 bases and J by 3 bases. The CDR3 has 14 residues. Germline-derived CDR1 and CDR2 are SQVTM and ANQGSEA. CDR3 coding DNA: TGCAGCACAGCGGGACAGGGGGCAACAGATACGCAGTATTTT. Translation gives CSTAGQGATDTQYF.

This chain uses TRBV12-5 with TRBJ2-1; 7 bases fit TRBD2. The V gene end was trimmed by 0 bases and the J gene end by 0 bases; junction bases not matched to a gene: 8. There are 18 residues in the CDR3. Germline CDR1 and CDR2: LGHNT and FRNRAP. The CDR3 bases are TGTGCTAGTGGTTTGGTACTCACCCGCGGGAGCTCCTACAATGAGCAGTTCTTC. Translating gives CASGLVLTRGSSYNEQFF.

In this sample, this clone turned up a few times. The chain uses TRBV10-1 and TRBJ2-1; D ambiguous. CDR1 and CDR2 from the germline V gene are WNHNN and SYGVQD (reference sequence). CDR3 length: 16 residues. Trimming left V 4 bases short and J 5 bases short, with 18 bases between. DNA of the CDR3: TGCGCCAGCAGTGGAAGCCCAGGAGTGGTAAACAATGAGCAGTTCTTC. It translates to CASSGSPGVVNNEQFF.

This clone occurred once. The chain uses TRBV11-2 and TRBJ2-3; D may correspond to TRBD1 or TRBD2 (5 bases each). The V end was cut by 3 bases, the J end by 0 bases, with 13 bases between. The CDR3 contains 16 residues. CDR1 is SGHAT and CDR2 is FQNNGV in the germline V gene. This CDR3 is CASSLTGALSTDTQYF. The CDR3 DNA reads TGTGCCAGCAGCTTGACCGGGGCCCTTAGCACAGATACGCAGTATTTT. Drawing the rest from reference TRBV11-2 and TRBJ2-3, the complete variable domain is EAGVAQSPRYKIIEKRQSVAFWCNPISGHATLYWYQQILGQGPKLLIQFQNNGVVDDSQLPKDRFSAERLKGVDSTLKIQPAKLEDSAVYLCASSLTGALSTDTQYFGPGTRLTVL.

DNA for the CDR3: TGCGCCAGCAGCCACAGAAGGGACAGGGGGTATGAAAAACTGTTTTTT. Protein sequence: CASSHRRDRGYEKLFF. The chain employs TRBV5-1 and TRBJ1-4, with 11 nucleotides matching TRBD1. This CDR3 is 16 amino acids long. The germline V gene has CDR1 SGHRS and CDR2 YFSETQ. Unmatched junction bases numbered 8, after V lost 4 bases and J lost 6 bases.